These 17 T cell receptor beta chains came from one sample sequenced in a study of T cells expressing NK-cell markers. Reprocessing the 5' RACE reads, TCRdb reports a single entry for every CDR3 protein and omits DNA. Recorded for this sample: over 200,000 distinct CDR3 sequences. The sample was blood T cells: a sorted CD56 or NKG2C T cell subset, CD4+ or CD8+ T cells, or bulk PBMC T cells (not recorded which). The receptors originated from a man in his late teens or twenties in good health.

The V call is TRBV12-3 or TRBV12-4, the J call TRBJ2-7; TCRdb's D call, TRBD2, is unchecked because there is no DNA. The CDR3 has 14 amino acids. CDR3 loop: CASSFSSGSGEQYF.

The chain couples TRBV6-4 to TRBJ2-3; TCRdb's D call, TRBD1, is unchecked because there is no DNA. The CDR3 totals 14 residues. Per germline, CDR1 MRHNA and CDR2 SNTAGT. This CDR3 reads CASSVDSRTDTQYF.

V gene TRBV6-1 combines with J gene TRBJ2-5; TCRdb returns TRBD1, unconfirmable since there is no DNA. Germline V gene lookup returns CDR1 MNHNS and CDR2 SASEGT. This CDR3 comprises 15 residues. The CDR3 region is CASSESRQGRETQYF.

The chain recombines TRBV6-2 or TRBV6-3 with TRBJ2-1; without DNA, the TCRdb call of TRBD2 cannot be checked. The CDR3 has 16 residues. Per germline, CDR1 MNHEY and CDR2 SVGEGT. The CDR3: CASSTSGTSGVNEQFF.

CDR3 loop: CASSPQYGHRETQYF. The chain combines TRBV5-5 with TRBJ2-5. This CDR3 spans 15 amino acids. Germline values: CDR1 SGHKS, CDR2 YYEKEE (reference sequence).

CDR3 residues: CASSSMLGQGQETQYF. The chain is built from TRBV12-3 or TRBV12-4 and TRBJ2-5; the TCRdb call, TRBD1, lacks DNA for checking. The CDR3 loop spans 16 amino acids.

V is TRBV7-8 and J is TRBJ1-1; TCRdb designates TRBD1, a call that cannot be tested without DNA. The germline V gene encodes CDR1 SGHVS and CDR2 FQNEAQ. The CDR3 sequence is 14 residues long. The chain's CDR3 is CASSDKGQKLEAFF.

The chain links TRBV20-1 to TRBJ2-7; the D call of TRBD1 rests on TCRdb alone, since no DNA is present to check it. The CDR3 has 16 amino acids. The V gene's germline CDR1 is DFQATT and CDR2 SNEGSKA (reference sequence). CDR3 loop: CSARGAPSGSSYEQYF.

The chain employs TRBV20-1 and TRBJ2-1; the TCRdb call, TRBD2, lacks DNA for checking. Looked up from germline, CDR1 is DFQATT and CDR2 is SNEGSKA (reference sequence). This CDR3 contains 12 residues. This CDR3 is CSASRGVDLQFF.

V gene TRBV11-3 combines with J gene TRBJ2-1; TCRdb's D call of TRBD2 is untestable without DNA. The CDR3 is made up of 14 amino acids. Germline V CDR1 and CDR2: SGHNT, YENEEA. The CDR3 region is CASSVSGRVHEQFF.

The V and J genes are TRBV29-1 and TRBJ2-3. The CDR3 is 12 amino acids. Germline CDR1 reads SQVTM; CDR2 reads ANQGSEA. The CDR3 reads CSVGESRDTQYF.

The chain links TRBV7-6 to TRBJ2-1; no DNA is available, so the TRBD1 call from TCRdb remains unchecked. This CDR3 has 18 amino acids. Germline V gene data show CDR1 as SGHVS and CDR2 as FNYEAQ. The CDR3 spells CASSRETGGDVGTGEQFF.

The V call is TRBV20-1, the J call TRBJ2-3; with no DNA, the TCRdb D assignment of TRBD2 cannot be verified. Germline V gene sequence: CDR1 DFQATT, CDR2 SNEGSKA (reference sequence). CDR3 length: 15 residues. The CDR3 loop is CSALFRLGNTDTQYF.

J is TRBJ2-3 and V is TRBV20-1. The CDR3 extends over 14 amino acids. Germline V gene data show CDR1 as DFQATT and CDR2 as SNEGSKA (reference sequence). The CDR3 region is CSASWAASTDTQYF.

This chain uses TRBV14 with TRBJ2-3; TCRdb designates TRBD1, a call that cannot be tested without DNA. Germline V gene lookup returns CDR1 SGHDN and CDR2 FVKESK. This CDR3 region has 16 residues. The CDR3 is CASSKHQGLFADTQYF.

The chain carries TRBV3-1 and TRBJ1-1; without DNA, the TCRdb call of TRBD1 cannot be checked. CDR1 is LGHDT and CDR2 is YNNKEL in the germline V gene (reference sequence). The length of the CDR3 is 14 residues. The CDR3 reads CASSRRDRGTEAFF.

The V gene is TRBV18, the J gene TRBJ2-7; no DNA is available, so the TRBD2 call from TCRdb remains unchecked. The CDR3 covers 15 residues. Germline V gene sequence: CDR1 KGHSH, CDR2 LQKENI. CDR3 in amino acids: CASSPGTDSSYEQYF.